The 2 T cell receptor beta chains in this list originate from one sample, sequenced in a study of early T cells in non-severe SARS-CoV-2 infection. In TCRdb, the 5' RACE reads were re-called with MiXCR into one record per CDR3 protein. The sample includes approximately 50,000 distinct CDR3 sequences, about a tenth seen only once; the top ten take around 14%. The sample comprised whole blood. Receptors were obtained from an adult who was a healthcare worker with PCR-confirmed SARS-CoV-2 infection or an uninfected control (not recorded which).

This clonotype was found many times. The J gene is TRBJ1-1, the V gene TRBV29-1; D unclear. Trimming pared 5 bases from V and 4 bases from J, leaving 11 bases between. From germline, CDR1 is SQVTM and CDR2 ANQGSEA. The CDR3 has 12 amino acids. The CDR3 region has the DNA TGCAGCGTTTCGTCGTTAGGCACTGAAGCTTTCTTT. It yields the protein CSVSSLGTEAFF.

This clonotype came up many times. The CDR3 region is CSARPRLKGNEQYF. CDR3 bases: TGCAGTGCTAGGCCCCGACTTAAGGGGAACGAGCAGTACTTC. The chain is built from TRBV20-1 and TRBJ2-7; tentatively, D is TRBD1 (5 bases). V lost 3 bases and J 5 bases, leaving 17 bases between the germline ends. This CDR3 contains 14 residues. The germline gives CDR1 DFQATT, CDR2 SNEGSKA (reference sequence).